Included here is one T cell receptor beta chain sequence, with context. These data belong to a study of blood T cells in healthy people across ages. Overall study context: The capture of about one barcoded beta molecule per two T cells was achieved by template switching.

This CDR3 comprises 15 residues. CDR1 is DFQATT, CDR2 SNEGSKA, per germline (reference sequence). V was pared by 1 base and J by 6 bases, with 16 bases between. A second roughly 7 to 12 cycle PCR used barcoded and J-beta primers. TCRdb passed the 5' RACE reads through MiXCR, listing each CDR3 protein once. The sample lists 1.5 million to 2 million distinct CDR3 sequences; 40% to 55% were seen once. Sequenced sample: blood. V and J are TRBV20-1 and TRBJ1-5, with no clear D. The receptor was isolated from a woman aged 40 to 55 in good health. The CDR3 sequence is CSARVSRELSQPQHF. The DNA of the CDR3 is TGCAGTGCTAGAGTATCAAGGGAATTGAGTCAGCCCCAGCATTTT.